This T cell receptor beta chain was documented in a study of beta chain features in type 1 diabetes. For the study at large: Patients were similar to healthy donors in age and gender (as well as in cell yields). All samples yielded roughly 100 million examined sorted cells. Overall study findings and caveats: The similarity of naive, central memory and Treg TCRB repertoires appeared greater among patients than among healthy donors.

With respect to this clone: Its antigen is as yet unknown.

Sequencing targeted expressed TCRB transcripts, as all isolated RNA had been reverse transcribed. Sequencing used immunoSEQ multiplex PCR; TCRdb keeps in-frame clones, though not all of them. The table has around 300,000 clones, 8% seen once. Each of the CD4+ naive, central memory, regulatory and stem cell-like memory populations was sorted via CD45RO/CCR7/CD25/CD127/CD95/CD27. Per the germline V gene, CDR1 is SGDLS and CDR2 is YYNGEE. This CDR3 is 17 amino acids long. V was shortened by 0 bases and J by 4 bases, with 16 bases between the two germline ends. Sample: central memory CD4+ T cells from blood. The TCR sequence derives from a woman younger than 35 in good health. The J gene is TRBJ2-2, the V gene TRBV9, with TRBD1 as a possible D gene (5 bases). The CDR3 here is CASSVAIAGSGTGELFF. The DNA for the CDR3 is TGTGCCAGCAGCGTAGCTATAGCAGGGTCAGGCACCGGGGAGCTGTTTTTT.